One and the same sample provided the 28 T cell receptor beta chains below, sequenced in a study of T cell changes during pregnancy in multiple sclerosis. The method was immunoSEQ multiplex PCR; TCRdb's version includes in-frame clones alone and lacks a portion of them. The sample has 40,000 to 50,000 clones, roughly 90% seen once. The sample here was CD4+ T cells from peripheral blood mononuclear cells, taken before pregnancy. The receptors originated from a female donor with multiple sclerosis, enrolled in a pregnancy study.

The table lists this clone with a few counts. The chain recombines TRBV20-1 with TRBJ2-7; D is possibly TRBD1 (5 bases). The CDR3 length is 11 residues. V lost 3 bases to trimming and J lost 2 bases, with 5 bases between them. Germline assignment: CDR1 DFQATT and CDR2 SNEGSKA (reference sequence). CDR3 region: CSARDTYEQYF. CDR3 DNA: TGCAGTGCTAGGGACACCTACGAGCAGTACTTC.

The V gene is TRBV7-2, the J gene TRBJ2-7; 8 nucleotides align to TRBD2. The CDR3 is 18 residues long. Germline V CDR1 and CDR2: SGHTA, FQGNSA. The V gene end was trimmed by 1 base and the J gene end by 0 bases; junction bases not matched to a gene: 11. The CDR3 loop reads CASSLVPPGLGSSYEQYF. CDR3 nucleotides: TGTGCCAGCAGCTTAGTACCCCCGGGACTAGGGAGCTCCTACGAGCAGTACTTC.

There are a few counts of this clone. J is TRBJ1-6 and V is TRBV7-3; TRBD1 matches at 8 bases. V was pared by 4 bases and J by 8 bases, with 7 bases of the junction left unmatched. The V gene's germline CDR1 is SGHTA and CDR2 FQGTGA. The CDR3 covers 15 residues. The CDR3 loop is CASSSMDRVDSPLHF. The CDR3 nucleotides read TGTGCCAGCAGCTCCATGGACAGGGTAGATTCACCCCTCCACTTT.

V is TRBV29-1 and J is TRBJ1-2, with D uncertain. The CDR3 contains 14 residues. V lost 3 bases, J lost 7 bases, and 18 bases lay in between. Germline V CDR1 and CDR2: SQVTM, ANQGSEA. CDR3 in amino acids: CSVDPVTPGRGYTF. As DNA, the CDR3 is TGCAGCGTTGACCCAGTCACGCCTGGGCGTGGCTACACCTTC.

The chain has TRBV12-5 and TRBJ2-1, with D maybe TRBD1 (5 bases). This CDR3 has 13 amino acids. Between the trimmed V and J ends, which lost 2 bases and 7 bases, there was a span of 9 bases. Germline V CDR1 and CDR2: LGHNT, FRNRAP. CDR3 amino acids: CASGLPGWNEQFF. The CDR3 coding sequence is TGTGCTAGTGGTTTGCCAGGGTGGAATGAGCAGTTCTTC.

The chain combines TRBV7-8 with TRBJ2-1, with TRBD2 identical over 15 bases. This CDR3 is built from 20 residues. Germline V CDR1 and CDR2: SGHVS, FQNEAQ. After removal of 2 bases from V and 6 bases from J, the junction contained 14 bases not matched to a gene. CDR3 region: CASSLKRVQGLAGGGNEQFF. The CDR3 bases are TGTGCCAGCAGCTTAAAGAGGGTCCAGGGACTAGCGGGGGGTGGCAATGAGCAGTTCTTC.

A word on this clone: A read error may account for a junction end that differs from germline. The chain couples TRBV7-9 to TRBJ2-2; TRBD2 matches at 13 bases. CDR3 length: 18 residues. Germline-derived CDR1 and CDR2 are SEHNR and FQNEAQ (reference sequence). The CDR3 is CASSTGGLAGPNTRELFF. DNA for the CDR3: TGTGCCAGCAGCACGGGGGGACTAGCGGGACCGAACACCCGGGAGCTGTTTTTT.

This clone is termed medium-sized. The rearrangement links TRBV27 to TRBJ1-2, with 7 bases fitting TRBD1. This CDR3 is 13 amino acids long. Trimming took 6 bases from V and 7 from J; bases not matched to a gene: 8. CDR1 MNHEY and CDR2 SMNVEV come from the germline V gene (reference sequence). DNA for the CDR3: TGTGCCAGCAGCTTTACAGGGGTGGGTGGCTACACCTTC. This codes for CASSFTGVGGYTF.

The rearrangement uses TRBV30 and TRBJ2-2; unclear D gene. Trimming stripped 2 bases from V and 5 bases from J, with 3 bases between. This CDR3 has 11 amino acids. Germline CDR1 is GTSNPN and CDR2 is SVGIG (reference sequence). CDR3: CAWSRTGELFF. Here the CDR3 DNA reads TGTGCCTGGAGTCGGACCGGGGAGCTGTTTTTT.

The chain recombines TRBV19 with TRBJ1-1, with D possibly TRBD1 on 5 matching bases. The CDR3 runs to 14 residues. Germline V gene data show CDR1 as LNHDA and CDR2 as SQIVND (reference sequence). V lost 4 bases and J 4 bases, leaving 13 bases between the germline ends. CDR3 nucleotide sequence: TGTGCCAGTAGTAATCCAGGGATCGGCACTGAAGCTTTCTTT. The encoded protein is CASSNPGIGTEAFF.

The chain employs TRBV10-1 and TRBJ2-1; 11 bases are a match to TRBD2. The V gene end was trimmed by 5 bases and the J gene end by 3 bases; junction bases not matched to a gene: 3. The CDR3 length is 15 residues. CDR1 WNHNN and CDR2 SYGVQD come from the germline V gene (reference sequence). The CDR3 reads CASSTGLAVYNEQFF. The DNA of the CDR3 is TGCGCCAGCAGTACGGGACTAGCGGTCTACAATGAGCAGTTCTTC.

Written as DNA, the CDR3 is TGTGCTAGTGGCAGACAGGGGGCAGTGGCTGAAGCTTTCTTT. Protein product: CASGRQGAVAEAFF. The V call is TRBV12-5, the J call TRBJ1-1; 10 bases are shared with TRBD1. Per germline, CDR1 LGHNT and CDR2 FRNRAP. The CDR3 is 14 amino acids. V shed 6 bases, J shed 6 bases, and the junction held 7 bases outside the gene matches.

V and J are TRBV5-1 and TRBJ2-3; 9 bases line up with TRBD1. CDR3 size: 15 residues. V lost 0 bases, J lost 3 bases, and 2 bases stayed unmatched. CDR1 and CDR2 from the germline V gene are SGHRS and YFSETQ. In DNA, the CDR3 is TGCGCCAGCAGCTTGGTGGGACAGGGAACAGATACGCAGTATTTT. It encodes CASSLVGQGTDTQYF.

The CDR3 loop is CASSSVGQHQETQYF. The CDR3 region has the DNA TGCGCCAGCAGCTCTGTGGGACAGCACCAAGAGACCCAGTACTTC. This rearrangement joins TRBV5-1 to TRBJ2-5, with 7 bases aligning to TRBD1. CDR1 is SGHRS and CDR2 is YFSETQ in the germline V gene. The CDR3 loop spans 15 amino acids. The trim removed 3 bases at V and 0 bases at J, leaving 5 bases unmatched. The whole variable domain, remainder taken from reference TRBV5-1 and TRBJ2-5, is KAGVTQTPRYLIKTRGQQVTLSCSPISGHRSVSWYQQTPGQGLQFLFEYFSETQRNKGNFPGRFSGRQFSNSRSEMNVSTLELGDSALYLCASSSVGQHQETQYFGPGTRLLVL.

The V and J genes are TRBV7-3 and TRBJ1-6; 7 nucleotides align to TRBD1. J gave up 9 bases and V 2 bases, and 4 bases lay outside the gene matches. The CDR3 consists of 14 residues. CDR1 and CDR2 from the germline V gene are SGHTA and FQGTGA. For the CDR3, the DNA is TGTGCCAGCAGCTTACGACAGGGTCGTTCACCCCTCCACTTT. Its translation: CASSLRQGRSPLHF.

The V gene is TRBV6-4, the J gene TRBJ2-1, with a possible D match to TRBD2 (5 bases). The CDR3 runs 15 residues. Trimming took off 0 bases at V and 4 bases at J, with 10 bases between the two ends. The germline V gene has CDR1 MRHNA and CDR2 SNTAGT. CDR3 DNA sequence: TGTGCCAGCAGTGACTCGAATCGCGGGTACAATGAGCAGTTCTTC. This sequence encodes CASSDSNRGYNEQFF.

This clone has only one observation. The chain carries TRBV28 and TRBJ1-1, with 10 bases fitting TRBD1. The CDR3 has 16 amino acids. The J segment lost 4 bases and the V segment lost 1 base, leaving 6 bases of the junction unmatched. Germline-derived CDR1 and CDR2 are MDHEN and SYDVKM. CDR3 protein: CASSLSGQGRLTEAFF. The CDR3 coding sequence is TGTGCCAGCAGTTTATCGGGACAGGGGCGCCTCACTGAAGCTTTCTTT.

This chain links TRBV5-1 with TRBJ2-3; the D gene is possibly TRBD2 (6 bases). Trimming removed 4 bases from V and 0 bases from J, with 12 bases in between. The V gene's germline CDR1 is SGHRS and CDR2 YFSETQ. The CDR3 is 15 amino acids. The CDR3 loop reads CASSPRAGSTDTQYF. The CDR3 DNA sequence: TGCGCCAGCAGCCCCAGGGCGGGGAGCACAGATACGCAGTATTTT.

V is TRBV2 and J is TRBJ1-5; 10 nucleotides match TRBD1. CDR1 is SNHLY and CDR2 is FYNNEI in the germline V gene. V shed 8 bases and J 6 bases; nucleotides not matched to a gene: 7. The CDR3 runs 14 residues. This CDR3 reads CASVGQGVGQPQHF. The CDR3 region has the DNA TGTGCCAGCGTCGGACAGGGGGTCGGTCAGCCCCAGCATTTT.

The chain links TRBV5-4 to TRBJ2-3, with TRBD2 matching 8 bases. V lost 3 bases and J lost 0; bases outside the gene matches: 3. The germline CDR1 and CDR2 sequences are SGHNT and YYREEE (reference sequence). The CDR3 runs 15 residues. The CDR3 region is CASSSGGASTDTQYF. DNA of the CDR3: TGTGCCAGCAGCTCGGGGGGGGCAAGCACAGATACGCAGTATTTT.

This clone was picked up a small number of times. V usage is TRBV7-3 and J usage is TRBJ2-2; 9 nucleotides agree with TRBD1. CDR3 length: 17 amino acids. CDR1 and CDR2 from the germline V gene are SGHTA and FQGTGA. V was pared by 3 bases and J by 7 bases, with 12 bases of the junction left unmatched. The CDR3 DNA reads TGTGCCAGCAGCTTTCGAGTTGGGACAGGGCGTCTCGGGGAGCTGTTTTTT. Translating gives CASSFRVGTGRLGELFF.

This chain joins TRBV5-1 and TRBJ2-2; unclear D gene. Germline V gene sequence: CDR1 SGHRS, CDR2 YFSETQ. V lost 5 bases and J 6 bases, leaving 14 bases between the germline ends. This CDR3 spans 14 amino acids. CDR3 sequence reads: CASSPDGRSGELFF. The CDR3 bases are TGCGCCAGCAGTCCCGACGGCAGGTCCGGGGAGCTGTTTTTT.

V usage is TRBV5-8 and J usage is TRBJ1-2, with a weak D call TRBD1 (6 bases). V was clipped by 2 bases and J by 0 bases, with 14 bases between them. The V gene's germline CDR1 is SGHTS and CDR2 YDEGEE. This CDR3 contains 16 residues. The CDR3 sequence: CASSLNTGHSNYGYTF. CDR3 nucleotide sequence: TGTGCCAGCAGCTTAAATACGGGACACTCTAACTATGGCTACACCTTC.

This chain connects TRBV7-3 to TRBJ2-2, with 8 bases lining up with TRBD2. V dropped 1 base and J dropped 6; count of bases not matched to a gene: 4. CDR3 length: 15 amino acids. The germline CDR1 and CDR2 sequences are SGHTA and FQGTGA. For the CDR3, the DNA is TGTGCCAGCAGCTTAATGCGGGGGGACGCCGGGGAGCTGTTTTTT. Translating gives CASSLMRGDAGELFF.

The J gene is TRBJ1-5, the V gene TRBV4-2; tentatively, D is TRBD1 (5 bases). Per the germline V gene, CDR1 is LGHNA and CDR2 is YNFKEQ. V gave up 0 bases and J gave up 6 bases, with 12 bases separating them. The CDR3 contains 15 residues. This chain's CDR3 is CASSQEMTATQPQHF. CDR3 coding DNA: TGTGCCAGCAGCCAAGAAATGACAGCGACTCAGCCCCAGCATTTT.

The DNA of the CDR3 is TGTGCCAGTAGTTCCCCCGGTGGGGCCAACGTCCTGACTTTC. Translation gives CASSSPGGANVLTF. This sequence joins TRBV19 and TRBJ2-6; no reliable D call. The V gene lost 5 bases and the J gene lost 3 bases, with 8 bases spanning the gap. There are 14 residues in the CDR3. Looked up from germline, CDR1 is LNHDA and CDR2 is SQIVND (reference sequence).

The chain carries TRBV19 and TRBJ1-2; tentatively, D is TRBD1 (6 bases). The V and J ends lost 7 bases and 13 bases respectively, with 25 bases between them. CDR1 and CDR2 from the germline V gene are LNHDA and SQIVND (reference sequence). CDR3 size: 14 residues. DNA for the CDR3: TGTGCCAGTACCAAGAGTGGACAGCTCTTAACGGGCACCTTC. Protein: CASTKSGQLLTGTF. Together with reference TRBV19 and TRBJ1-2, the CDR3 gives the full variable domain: DGGITQSPKYLFRKEGQNVTLSCEQNLNHDAMYWYRQDPGQGLRLIYYSQIVNDFQKGDIAEGYSVSREKKESFPLTVTSAQKNPTAFYLCASTKSGQLLTGTFGSGTRLTVV.

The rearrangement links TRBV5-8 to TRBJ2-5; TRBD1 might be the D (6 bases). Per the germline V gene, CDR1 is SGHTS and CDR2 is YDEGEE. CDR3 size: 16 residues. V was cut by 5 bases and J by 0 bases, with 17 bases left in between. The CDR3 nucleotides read TGTGCCAGCAGTTTAGGACAGAAAAAAAACCAAGAGACCCAGTACTTC. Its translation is CASSLGQKKNQETQYF.